Below, 28 T cell receptor beta chains from the same sample are listed, as sequenced in a study of blood T cell repertoires in COVID-19. Measured with immunoSEQ multiplex PCR; TCRdb has only the in-frame clones, and not every one. The sample has about 240,000 clones; around four fifths are singletons. Input material: peripheral blood. These receptors all stem from a woman aged 60-70 years with active or convalescent COVID-19.

The rearrangement joins TRBV6-5 to TRBJ1-1; 10 bases map to TRBD1. The CDR3 totals 13 residues. CDR1 and CDR2 (germline): MNHEY, SVGAGI. Trimming took 5 bases from V and 7 from J; bases not matched to a gene: 4. CDR3 in DNA: TGTGCCAGCAGTACGGACAGGGGGATTGAAGCTTTCTTT. This encodes CASSTDRGIEAFF.

The rearrangement uses TRBV4-1 and TRBJ1-2; 7 nucleotides agree with TRBD1. The CDR3 sequence is 14 residues long. Germline-derived CDR1 and CDR2 are MGHRA and YSYEKL. The J segment lost 3 bases and the V segment lost 3 bases, leaving 4 bases of the junction unmatched. In DNA, the CDR3 is TGCGCCAGCAGCCAGATGACAGGGTACTATGGCTACACCTTC. This sequence encodes CASSQMTGYYGYTF.

This clone was seen only once. This chain uses TRBV2 with TRBJ2-1, with 7 bases aligning to TRBD2. Germline V lookup: CDR1 SNHLY, CDR2 FYNNEI. The CDR3 extends over 14 amino acids. The V gene end was trimmed by 3 bases and the J gene end by 9 bases; junction bases not matched to a gene: 8. Here the CDR3 reads CASSDGGSGGEQFF. The DNA of the CDR3 is TGTGCCAGCAGTGATGGCGGGAGCGGAGGTGAGCAGTTCTTC.

This clone was seen a handful of times. The V call is TRBV27, the J call TRBJ2-4; 7 positions agree with TRBD1. This CDR3 contains 15 residues. The germline V gene has CDR1 MNHEY and CDR2 SMNVEV (reference sequence). Germline trimming cut 5 bases from V and 11 bases from J; bases unmatched to any gene: 15. CDR3 sequence (DNA): TGTGCCAGCAGTAAAGGACAGGAGCGGCACGGGTTTCAGTACTTC. Amino acids: CASSKGQERHGFQYF.

This clone is a singleton in its sample. The chain links TRBV5-1 to TRBJ1-4, with a possible D match to TRBD1 (6 bases). V was clipped by 2 bases and J by 5 bases, with 10 bases between them. CDR3 size: 14 residues. From germline, CDR1 is SGHRS and CDR2 YFSETQ. The CDR3 nucleotides are TGCGCCAGCAGCTTAGGACAGAGGAATGAAAAACTGTTTTTT. Residues: CASSLGQRNEKLFF.

The chain is built from TRBV5-6 and TRBJ2-5; possible D gene TRBD1, 5 bases. The CDR3 sequence is 13 residues long. Germline V CDR1 and CDR2: SGHDT, YYEEEE. V gave up 1 base and J gave up 5 bases, with 9 bases separating them. The CDR3 is CASSLSRAETQYF. CDR3 nucleotides: TGTGCCAGCAGCTTGTCCAGGGCTGAGACCCAGTACTTC.

This rearrangement joins TRBV11-3 to TRBJ2-7, with D perhaps matching TRBD1 (5 bases). CDR3 length equals 14 residues. V was pared by 1 base and J by 2 bases, with 9 bases between. Per the germline V gene, CDR1 is SGHNT and CDR2 is YENEEA. In nucleotides, the CDR3 is TGTGCCAGCAGCTTAGTTACAGGACCCTACGAGCAGTACTTC. Residues: CASSLVTGPYEQYF.

The chain joins TRBV11-2 to TRBJ2-7; 8 bases match TRBD1. Unmatched junction bases numbered 10, after V lost 1 base and J lost 2 bases. This CDR3 is 17 amino acids long. Per germline, CDR1 SGHAT and CDR2 FQNNGV. CDR3 region: CASSLAPGGGSAYEQYV. The CDR3 DNA is TGTGCCAGCAGCTTAGCCCCAGGGGGCGGTTCTGCCTACGAGCAGTACGTC.

The gene calls are TRBV9 and TRBJ2-2; D may be TRBD1 (5 bases). The CDR3 spans 15 residues. The germline CDR1 and CDR2 sequences are SGDLS and YYNGEE. The V gene lost 1 base and the J gene lost 4 bases, with 11 bases spanning the gap. The CDR3 spells CASSVRSGLTGELFF. The DNA of the CDR3 is TGTGCCAGCAGCGTACGGTCAGGGCTCACCGGGGAGCTGTTTTTT.

The V and J genes are TRBV28 and TRBJ1-3, with D hard to call. Germline CDR1 MDHEN, CDR2 SYDVKM. The V gene lost 8 bases and the J gene lost 0 bases, with 5 bases spanning the gap. The CDR3 length is 12 residues. CDR3: CASAVSGNTIYF. The CDR3 DNA reads as TGTGCCAGCGCAGTCTCTGGAAACACCATATATTTT.

The rearrangement links TRBV7-8 to TRBJ2-1, with a tentative D call TRBD2 (5 bases). The CDR3 sequence is 16 residues long. Germline lookup yields CDR1 SGHVS and CDR2 FQNEAQ. Trimming pared 5 bases from V and 0 bases from J, leaving 14 bases between. The CDR3 spells CASSRKRIGSYNEQFF. CDR3 in DNA: TGTGCCAGCAGCAGGAAGCGGATTGGCTCCTACAATGAGCAGTTCTTC.

This clone was observed a few times. V and J are TRBV27 and TRBJ2-7; perhaps TRBD2 as D (6 bases). Germline V gene sequence: CDR1 MNHEY, CDR2 SMNVEV (reference sequence). V gave up 2 bases and J gave up 2 bases, with 7 bases separating them. The CDR3 runs 13 residues. CDR3 DNA sequence: TGTGCCAGCAGTTTAGGGGGGACCTACGAGCAGTACTTC. Translated, it gives CASSLGGTYEQYF.

This rearrangement joins TRBV5-1 to TRBJ2-7; possible D gene TRBD1, 6 bases. CDR1 is SGHRS, CDR2 YFSETQ, per germline. Trimming cost V 4 bases and J 4 bases, with 18 bases left between them. This CDR3 is 15 amino acids long. CDR3 DNA: TGCGCCAGCAGCCCCCCGGACAGAAACCCTTACGAGCAGTACTTC. It yields the protein CASSPPDRNPYEQYF. Full variable domain (rest looked up from reference TRBV5-1 and TRBJ2-7): KAGVTQTPRYLIKTRGQQVTLSCSPISGHRSVSWYQQTPGQGLQFLFEYFSETQRNKGNFPGRFSGRQFSNSRSEMNVSTLELGDSALYLCASSPPDRNPYEQYFGPGTRLTVT.

V usage is TRBV5-5 and J usage is TRBJ2-7; 8 bases agree with TRBD1. The germline V gene has CDR1 SGHKS and CDR2 YYEKEE (reference sequence). V trimming: 1 base; J trimming: 5 bases; junction bases outside the gene matches: 5. This CDR3 region has 14 residues. The CDR3: CASSLIPGGDEQYF. CDR3 nucleotides: TGTGCCAGCAGCTTGATTCCAGGGGGCGACGAGCAGTACTTC.

In this sample, this clone turned up once. The V call is TRBV3-1 (or the pseudogene TRBV3-2), the J call TRBJ2-5; TRBD2 aligns across 9 bases. The V gene's germline CDR1 is LGHDT and CDR2 YNNKEL (reference sequence). The CDR3 has 17 residues. The trim removed 0 bases at V and 4 bases at J, leaving 9 bases unmatched. The CDR3 sequence: CASSQDWRGGASETQYF. CDR3 coding DNA: TGTGCCAGCAGCCAAGATTGGCGGGGGGGGGCGTCAGAGACCCAGTACTTC.

A single count supports this clone. The chain combines TRBV28 with TRBJ2-2, with unresolved D. V shed 6 bases and J shed 1 base, with 6 bases lying between them. CDR3 size: 13 residues. CDR1 is MDHEN and CDR2 is SYDVKM in the germline V gene. Written as DNA, the CDR3 is TGTGCCAGCAGGCGACAGAACACCGGGGAGCTGTTTTTT. Translation: CASRRQNTGELFF.

This rearrangement joins TRBV7-9 to TRBJ1-6; a weak D match, TRBD1 (6 bases). V lost 5 bases, J lost 5 bases, and 13 bases lay in between. Germline V gene data show CDR1 as SEHNR and CDR2 as FQNEAQ (reference sequence). This CDR3 region has 15 residues. CDR3 region: CASSRYRDNNSPLHF. Here the CDR3 DNA reads TGTGCCAGCAGCCGGTACAGGGACAATAATTCACCCCTCCACTTT.

The chain is built from TRBV7-9 and TRBJ2-2, with a tentative D call TRBD2 (5 bases). The germline gives CDR1 SEHNR, CDR2 FQNEAQ (reference sequence). V lost 2 bases and J lost 4, with 17 bases in between. This CDR3 is built from 17 residues. The CDR3 region has the DNA TGTGCCAGCAGCTTAAGGTCTGAGGGTCTGGGCACCGGGGAGCTGTTTTTT. Translated: CASSLRSEGLGTGELFF.

The CDR3 loop is CATSDSGQGGVGELFF. The CDR3 DNA sequence: TGTGCCACCAGTGACTCCGGACAGGGGGGAGTCGGGGAGCTGTTTTTT. V is TRBV24-1 and J is TRBJ2-2; 10 nucleotides align to TRBD1. This CDR3 is built from 16 residues. Germline V gene data show CDR1 as KGHDR and CDR2 as SFDVKD. The V segment lost 4 bases and the J segment 7 bases; nucleotides outside the gene matches: 8.

The V gene is TRBV7-6, the J gene TRBJ1-2, with TRBD1 as a possible D gene (5 bases). Germline values: CDR1 SGHVS, CDR2 FNYEAQ. The ends were cut back, 0 bases at V and 8 bases at J, with 13 bases in the middle. There are 14 residues in the CDR3. CDR3 coding DNA: TGTGCCAGCAGCTTAGCGGGGCGCCACGAAGGCTACACCTTC. Encoded protein: CASSLAGRHEGYTF.

Only one count was recorded for this clone. J is TRBJ2-1 and V is TRBV29-1; TRBD2 matches 11 bases. CDR1 is SQVTM and CDR2 is ANQGSEA in the germline V gene. V was pared by 7 bases and J by 9 bases, with 14 bases of the junction left unmatched. This CDR3 is 15 amino acids long. The DNA for the CDR3 is TGCAGCGCTGTACACCGGTCGCTAGCGGGAGGTGAGCAGTTCTTC. This codes for CSAVHRSLAGGEQFF.

This chain joins TRBV2 and TRBJ1-2; D remains ambiguous. CDR3 size: 17 residues. The V gene lost 2 bases and the J gene lost 4 bases, with 20 bases spanning the gap. The germline gives CDR1 SNHLY, CDR2 FYNNEI. CDR3 nucleotides: TGTGCCAGCAGTGAAAATCCGTGGGTCCGGGTAGGCTATGGCTACACCTTC. The encoded protein is CASSENPWVRVGYGYTF.

This chain uses TRBV29-1 with TRBJ1-2, with TRBD1 matching 8 bases. The CDR3 spans 15 residues. Trimming removed 3 bases from V and 1 base from J; junction bases left unmatched: 7. The germline V gene encodes CDR1 SQVTM and CDR2 ANQGSEA. As DNA, the CDR3 is TGCAGCGTTGATTGGCAGGGGGCACTTAACTATGGCTACACCTTC. Its protein product is CSVDWQGALNYGYTF.

The V gene is TRBV28, the J gene TRBJ1-2; 9 bases are a match to TRBD1. Germline CDR1 MDHEN, CDR2 SYDVKM. The ends lost 4 bases at V and 7 bases at J; junction bases unmatched: 13. This CDR3 region has 16 residues. In DNA, the CDR3 is TGTGCCAGCAGTTCGTCGATGGGACAGGGAATTGCTGGCTACACCTTC. Its protein is CASSSSMGQGIAGYTF.

The J gene is TRBJ2-5, the V gene TRBV11-3; D might be TRBD1 (6 bases). The germline CDR1 and CDR2 sequences are SGHNT and YENEEA. V was pared by 4 bases and J by 2 bases, with 17 bases between. The CDR3 consists of 16 residues. CDR3 DNA: TGTGCCAGCAGCTCCGACGTGAGAGGACAGCAAGAGACCCAGTACTTC. Amino acid sequence: CASSSDVRGQQETQYF. Complete variable domain (other parts from reference TRBV11-3 and TRBJ2-5): EAGVVQSPRYKIIEKKQPVAFWCNPISGHNTLYWYLQNLGQGPELLIRYENEEAVDDSQLPKDRFSAERLKGVDSTLKIQPAELGDSAVYLCASSSDVRGQQETQYFGPGTRLLVL.

This clone was recorded once. V gene TRBV18 combines with J gene TRBJ2-1; possibly TRBD2 for D (7 bases). CDR1 and CDR2 from the germline V gene are KGHSH and LQKENI. V shed 6 bases and J shed 6 bases, with 15 bases lying between them. This CDR3 region has 14 residues. CDR3 sequence: CASSTRGARNEQFF. The DNA of the CDR3 is TGTGCCAGCTCTACCCGGGGGGCCCGCAATGAGCAGTTCTTC. The full variable domain, with the rest looked up from reference TRBV18 and TRBJ2-1, is NAGVMQNPRHLVRRRGQEARLRCSPMKGHSHVYWYRQLPEEGLKFMVYLQKENIIDESGMPKERFSAEFPKEGPSILRIQQVVRGDSAAYFCASSTRGARNEQFFGPGTRLTVL.

The chain is built from TRBV7-8 and TRBJ1-3; D ambiguous. Trimming left V 3 bases short and J 1 base short, with 7 bases between. The CDR3 length is 14 residues. CDR1 and CDR2 (germline): SGHVS, FQNEAQ. The CDR3 DNA reads TGTGCCAGCAGCTTCGTCAGGTCTGGAAACACCATATATTTT. Residues: CASSFVRSGNTIYF.

The rearrangement uses TRBV5-6 and TRBJ2-7; TRBD1 is a possible D gene (6 bases). Trimming cost V 1 base and J 6 bases, with 14 bases left between them. Germline V gene sequence: CDR1 SGHDT, CDR2 YYEEEE. This CDR3 has 14 residues. CDR3 in amino acids: CASSLWGPTSEQYV. CDR3 bases: TGTGCCAGCAGCTTGTGGGGGCCCACATCCGAGCAGTACGTC.